The 8 T cell receptor beta chains presented below share a single source sample, sequenced in a study of cytomegalovirus exposure and HLA in healthy donors. The PCR contained 60 Vbeta and 13 Jbeta primers. Method: immunoSEQ multiplex PCR; TCRdb's copy keeps in-frame clones and lacks some. The table has around 300,000 clones, 84% seen once. Sequencing was performed on PBMCs. All receptors come from a woman between 40 and 50 years old in good health and CMV-seropositive.

V and J are TRBV7-9 and TRBJ1-2; D is perhaps TRBD1 (5 bases). Germline V CDR1 and CDR2: SEHNR, FQNEAQ (reference sequence). This CDR3 has 14 amino acids. Trimming removed 6 bases from V and 3 bases from J, with 14 bases in between. The DNA of the CDR3 is TGTGCCAGCAGACAGGCGGGGGGATACTATGGCTACACCTTC. Translated, it gives CASRQAGGYYGYTF. The full variable domain, in which reference TRBV7-9 and TRBJ1-2 provide the parts outside the CDR3, is DTGVSQNPRHKITKRGQNVTFRCDPISEHNRLYWYRQTLGQGPEFLTYFQNEAQLEKSRLLSDRFSAERPKGSFSTLEIQRTEQGDSAMYLCASRQAGGYYGYTFGSGTRLTVV.

V gene TRBV28 combines with J gene TRBJ2-3; TRBD2 matches at 14 bases. V trimming: 5 bases; J trimming: 4 bases; junction bases outside the gene matches: 5. The CDR3 is made up of 16 amino acids. Germline assignment: CDR1 MDHEN and CDR2 SYDVKM. The CDR3 reads CASSQPGLAGADTQYF. The CDR3 DNA is TGTGCCAGCAGTCAGCCGGGACTAGCGGGAGCAGATACGCAGTATTTT.

The chain links TRBV28 to TRBJ2-1; tentatively, D is TRBD2 (7 bases). V lost 5 bases, J lost 8 bases, and 19 bases lay in between. The CDR3 runs 15 residues. Per the germline V gene, CDR1 is MDHEN and CDR2 is SYDVKM. The CDR3 sequence is CASSPQTPGGDEQFF. The CDR3 nucleotides are TGTGCCAGCAGTCCACAGACACCGGGGGGCGATGAGCAGTTCTTC.

The table lists this clone with a count of one. V usage is TRBV27 and J usage is TRBJ1-5, with unresolved D. In germline, CDR1 is MNHEY, CDR2 SMNVEV (reference sequence). The V end was cut by 3 bases, the J end by 6 bases, with 6 bases between. The CDR3 is made up of 12 amino acids. The CDR3 loop reads CASSLECQPQHF. The CDR3 DNA follows: TGTGCCAGCAGTTTGGAGTGTCAGCCCCAGCATTTT.

The chain couples TRBV25-1 to TRBJ2-7; D unresolved. CDR3 length: 11 residues. Trimming pared 4 bases from V and 3 bases from J, leaving 4 bases between. Looked up from germline, CDR1 is MGHDK and CDR2 is SYGVNS. CDR3 amino acids: CASSGLYEQYF. The CDR3 DNA sequence: TGTGCCAGCAGTGGGCTCTACGAGCAGTACTTC.

The chain has TRBV10-3 and TRBJ2-3, with D perhaps matching TRBD1 (5 bases). The CDR3 length is 14 residues. Germline-derived CDR1 and CDR2 are ENHRY and SYGVKD. V lost 4 bases and J 2 bases, leaving 10 bases between the germline ends. CDR3 in amino acids: CAISGAGITDTQYF. CDR3 bases: TGTGCCATCAGTGGGGCAGGGATCACAGATACGCAGTATTTT.

The chain employs TRBV5-1 and TRBJ2-7, with TRBD1 matching over 7 bases. J gave up 3 bases and V 0 bases, and 9 bases lay outside the gene matches. The CDR3 is 16 residues long. CDR1 is SGHRS, CDR2 YFSETQ, per germline. In nucleotides, the CDR3 is TGCGCCAGCAGCTTGGGCCAATCTCCAGGGGGCTACGAGCAGTACTTC. Its translation is CASSLGQSPGGYEQYF. The variable domain in full, with the rest retrieved from reference TRBV5-1 and TRBJ2-7, is KAGVTQTPRYLIKTRGQQVTLSCSPISGHRSVSWYQQTPGQGLQFLFEYFSETQRNKGNFPGRFSGRQFSNSRSEMNVSTLELGDSALYLCASSLGQSPGGYEQYFGPGTRLTVT.

The chain recombines TRBV6-6 with TRBJ2-1; TRBD1 aligns across 7 bases. CDR3 length equals 13 residues. V was clipped by 5 bases and J by 4 bases; unmatched bases: 2. Per the germline V gene, CDR1 is MNHNY and CDR2 is SVGAGI (reference sequence). In DNA, the CDR3 is TGTGCCAGCAGTCAACAGGGGTACAATGAGCAGTTCTTC. Amino acids: CASSQQGYNEQFF.